This T cell receptor beta chain was identified in a study of molecular identifiers for immune sequencing clone quantification. TCRdb reanalysed the PCR reads using MiXCR and keeps one entry per CDR3 protein. Here the sample spans roughly 86,000 distinct CDR3 sequences, 19% being singletons. Germline V gives CDR1 LGHDT, CDR2 YNNKEL (reference sequence). Trimming stripped 1 base from V and 5 bases from J, with 16 bases between. This CDR3 has 16 residues. Study observations and caveats: In naive cells, clones above 20 RNA copies held under 1% of molecules, whereas in effector cells they held over 97%.

This clonotype was observed at least ten times. The antigen remains undetermined. Material: naive CD8+ T cells from blood, with Jurkat cell RNA spiked in. Subset specified: FACS-sorted CD8+CD4-CCR7+CD45RA+ naive T cells. This chain uses TRBV3-1 with TRBJ2-3, with D perhaps matching TRBD1 (6 bases). The source of this sequence is a human donor in good health. Some libraries in this study had Jurkat cell RNA spiked in. The CDR3 sequence is CASSQVPGPGEDTQYF. CDR3 DNA: TGTGCCAGCAGCCAAGTCCCGGGCCCAGGGGAAGATACGCAGTATTTT.